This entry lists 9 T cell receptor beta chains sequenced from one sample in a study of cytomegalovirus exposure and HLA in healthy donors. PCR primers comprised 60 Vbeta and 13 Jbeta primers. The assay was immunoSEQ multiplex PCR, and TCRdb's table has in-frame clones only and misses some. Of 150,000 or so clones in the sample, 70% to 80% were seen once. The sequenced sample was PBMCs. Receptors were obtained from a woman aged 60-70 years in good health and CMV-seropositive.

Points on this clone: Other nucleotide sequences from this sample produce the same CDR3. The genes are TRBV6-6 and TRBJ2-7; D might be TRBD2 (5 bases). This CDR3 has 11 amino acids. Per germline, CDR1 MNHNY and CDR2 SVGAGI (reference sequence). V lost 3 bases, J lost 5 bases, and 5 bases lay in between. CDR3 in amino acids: CASSYSDEQYF. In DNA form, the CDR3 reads TGTGCCAGCAGTTATAGCGACGAGCAGTACTTC.

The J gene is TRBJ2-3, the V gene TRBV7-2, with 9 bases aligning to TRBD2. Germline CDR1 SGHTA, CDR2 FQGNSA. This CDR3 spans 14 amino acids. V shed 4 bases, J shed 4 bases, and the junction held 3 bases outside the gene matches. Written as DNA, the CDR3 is TGTGCCAGCAGCTATAGCGGGAGCCCAGATACGCAGTATTTT. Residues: CASSYSGSPDTQYF.

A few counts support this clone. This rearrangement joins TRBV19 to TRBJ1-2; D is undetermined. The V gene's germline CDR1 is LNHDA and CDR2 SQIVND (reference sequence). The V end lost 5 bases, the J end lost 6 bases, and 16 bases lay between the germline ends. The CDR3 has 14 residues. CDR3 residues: CASSPQEGRHGYTF. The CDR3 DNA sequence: TGTGCCAGTAGTCCCCAGGAGGGTCGGCATGGCTACACCTTC.

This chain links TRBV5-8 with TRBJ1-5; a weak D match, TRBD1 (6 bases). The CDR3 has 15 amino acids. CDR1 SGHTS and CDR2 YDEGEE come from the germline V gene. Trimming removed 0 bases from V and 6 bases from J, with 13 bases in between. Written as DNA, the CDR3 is TGTGCCAGCAGCTTGGTGGACAGCCCGGTTCAGCCCCAGCATTTT. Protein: CASSLVDSPVQPQHF.

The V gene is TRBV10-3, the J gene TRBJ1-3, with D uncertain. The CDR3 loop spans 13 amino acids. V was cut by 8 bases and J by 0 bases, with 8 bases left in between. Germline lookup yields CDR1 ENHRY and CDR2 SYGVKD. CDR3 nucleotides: TGTGCCATCGAGGGTCTCTCTGGAAACACCATATATTTT. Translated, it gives CAIEGLSGNTIYF.

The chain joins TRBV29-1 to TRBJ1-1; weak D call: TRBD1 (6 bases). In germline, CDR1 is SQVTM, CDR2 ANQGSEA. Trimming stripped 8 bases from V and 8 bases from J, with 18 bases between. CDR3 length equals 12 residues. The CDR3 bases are TGCAGCTCTCACCGGGGGGGCGAGGAAGCTTTCTTT. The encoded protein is CSSHRGGEEAFF.

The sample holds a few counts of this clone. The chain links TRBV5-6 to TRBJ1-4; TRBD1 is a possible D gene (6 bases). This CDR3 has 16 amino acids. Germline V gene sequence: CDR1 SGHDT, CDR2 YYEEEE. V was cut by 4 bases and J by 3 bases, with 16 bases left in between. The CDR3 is CASSNSLGAANEKLFF. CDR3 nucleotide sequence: TGTGCCAGCAGCAACTCGCTGGGGGCAGCTAATGAAAAACTGTTTTTT.

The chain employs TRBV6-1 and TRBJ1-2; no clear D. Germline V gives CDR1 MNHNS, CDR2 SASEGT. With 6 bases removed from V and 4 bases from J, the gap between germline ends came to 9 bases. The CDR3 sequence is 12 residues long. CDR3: CASSPRGYGYTF. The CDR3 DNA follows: TGTGCCAGCAGCCCTCGGGGCTATGGCTACACCTTC.

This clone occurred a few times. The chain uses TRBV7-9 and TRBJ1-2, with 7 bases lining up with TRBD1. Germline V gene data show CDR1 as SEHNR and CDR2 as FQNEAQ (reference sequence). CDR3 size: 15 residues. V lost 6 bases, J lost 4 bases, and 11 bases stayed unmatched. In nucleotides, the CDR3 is TGTGCCAGCAGAGCCGGGACAGCGGACTTCTATGGCTACACCTTC. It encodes CASRAGTADFYGYTF.